The entry that follows covers one T cell receptor beta chain sequence. Its cognate antigen is unknown. Per germline, CDR1 SGDLS and CDR2 YYNGEE. CDR3 length: 15 residues. The J segment lost 3 bases and the V segment lost 3 bases, leaving 4 bases of the junction unmatched. This entry belongs to a study of T cell repertoires in cytomegalovirus infection. Findings and limits, study-wide: CMV-specific TCR beta clonotypes restricted by HLA-C dominated the ex vivo response.

TCRdb recomputed calls from the reads with MiXCR, one row per CDR3 protein. Altogether fewer than 900,000 distinct CDR3 sequences are present, around 29% being singletons, with the ten largest covering under 15%. The chain couples TRBV9 to TRBJ2-1; 9 bases match TRBD2. The sample here was cultured CD8+ T cells from PBMCs, taken from culture after CMV antigen stimulation. The receptor was derived from a human donor in good health (CMV status not recorded). Some clones in this sample may be carry-over from other donors' samples. The CDR3 DNA is TGTGCCAGCAGCGAGCGGGGGGCCCTCTACAATGAGCAGTTCTTC. It specifies CASSERGALYNEQFF.